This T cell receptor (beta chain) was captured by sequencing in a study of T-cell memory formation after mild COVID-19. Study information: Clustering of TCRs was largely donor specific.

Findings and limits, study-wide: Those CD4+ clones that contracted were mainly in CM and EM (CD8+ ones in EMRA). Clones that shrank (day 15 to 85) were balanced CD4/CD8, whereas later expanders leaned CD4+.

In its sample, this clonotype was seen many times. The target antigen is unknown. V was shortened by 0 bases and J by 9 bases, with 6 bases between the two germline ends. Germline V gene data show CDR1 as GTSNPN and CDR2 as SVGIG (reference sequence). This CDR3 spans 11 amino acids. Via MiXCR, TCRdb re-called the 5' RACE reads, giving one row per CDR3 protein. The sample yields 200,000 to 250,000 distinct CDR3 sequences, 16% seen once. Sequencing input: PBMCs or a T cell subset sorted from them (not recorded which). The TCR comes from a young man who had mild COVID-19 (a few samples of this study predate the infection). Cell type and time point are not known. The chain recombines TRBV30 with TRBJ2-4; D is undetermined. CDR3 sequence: CAWSVNRIQYF. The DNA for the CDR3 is TGTGCCTGGAGTGTAAATCGCATTCAGTACTTC. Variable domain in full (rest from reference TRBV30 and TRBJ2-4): SQTIHQWPATLVQPVGSPLSLECTVEGTSNPNLYWYRQAAGRGLQLLFYSVGIGQISSEVPQNLSASRPQDRQFILSSKKLLLSDSGFYLCAWSVNRIQYFGAGTRLSVL.